This is a list of T cell receptor beta chains from one sample in a study of T-cell reconstitution after alpha-beta-depleted transplantation in children. TCRdb itself ran the PCR reads through MiXCR, one entry per CDR3 protein. The table shows about 580,000 distinct CDR3 sequences, with about a quarter occurring only once. The specimen comprised PBMCs, sampled before TCRalphabeta/CD19-depleted stem cell transplant. The receptor source for this set is a boy under three years old with Wiskott-Aldrich syndrome, due to receive a stem cell transplant. The CDR3 runs from the conserved cysteine through the conserved F or W. Fields, in order: V gene, J gene, D gene, clone size, CDR3 DNA, CDR3 protein. D genes are given only for firm matches. Size tells how often a clone was seen (once, few, many) or the class of an expanded clone, and some rows leave it out.

v_gene: TRBV6-1
j_gene: TRBJ1-1
d_gene: NA
abundance: NA
CDR3nt: TGTGCCAGCAGTGAATATGGGGCGGGAAGCACTGAAGCTTTCTTT
CDR3aa: CASSEYGAGSTEAFF

v_gene: TRBV12-3/TRBV12-4
j_gene: TRBJ1-1
d_gene: NA
abundance: NA
CDR3nt: TGTGCCAGCAGTCGGGACCGCCCCCCGACTGAAGCTTTCTTT
CDR3aa: CASSRDRPPTEAFF

v_gene: TRBV20-1
j_gene: TRBJ2-1
d_gene: TRBD2
abundance: NA
CDR3nt: TGCAGTGCTAGAGGGACACTAGCGGGAGTAAATGAGCAGTTCTTC
CDR3aa: CSARGTLAGVNEQFF

v_gene: TRBV7-3
j_gene: TRBJ2-1
d_gene: NA
abundance: few
CDR3nt: TGTGCCAGCAGCTTAGGGGGGAGACGGTTCTTC
CDR3aa: CASSLGGRRFF

v_gene: TRBV5-1
j_gene: TRBJ2-7
d_gene: TRBD1
abundance: NA
CDR3nt: TGCGCCAGCAGCTTGATGGTACGGGACAGGGGCACCTACGAGCAGTACTTC
CDR3aa: CASSLMVRDRGTYEQYF

v_gene: TRBV27
j_gene: TRBJ1-5
d_gene: NA
abundance: NA
CDR3nt: TGTGCCAGCAGTTTAACCTTTGCTCAGCCCCAGCATTTT
CDR3aa: CASSLTFAQPQHF

v_gene: TRBV20-1
j_gene: TRBJ2-5
d_gene: NA
abundance: few
CDR3nt: TGCAGTGTGGGGGGTCAGGAGACCCAGTACTTC
CDR3aa: CSVGGQETQYF

v_gene: TRBV12-3/TRBV12-4
j_gene: TRBJ2-3
d_gene: TRBD1
abundance: few
CDR3nt: TGTGCCAGCAGTCCCCGGAGAGGGGGCCTTAGAGATACGCAGTATTTT
CDR3aa: CASSPRRGGLRDTQYF

v_gene: TRBV29-1
j_gene: TRBJ2-5
d_gene: TRBD2
abundance: NA
CDR3nt: TGCAGCGTTTTTAGACTAGCGCTAGGGGCCCAGTACTTC
CDR3aa: CSVFRLALGAQYF

v_gene: TRBV20-1
j_gene: TRBJ2-1
d_gene: NA
abundance: few
CDR3nt: TGCAGTGCTAAATTTTTGGCGATTCGAGGGAATGAGCAGTTCTTC
CDR3aa: CSAKFLAIRGNEQFF

v_gene: TRBV4-1
j_gene: TRBJ2-5
d_gene: NA
abundance: few
CDR3nt: TGCGCCAGCAGCCAACCCACTGTTGAGACCCAGTACTTC
CDR3aa: CASSQPTVETQYF

v_gene: TRBV12-3/TRBV12-4
j_gene: TRBJ2-3
d_gene: TRBD2
abundance: few
CDR3nt: TGTGCCAGCAGTTTAGGGTTTAGCGGGAGTGGAGATACGCAGTATTTT
CDR3aa: CASSLGFSGSGDTQYF

v_gene: TRBV12-3/TRBV12-4
j_gene: TRBJ1-2
d_gene: NA
abundance: NA
CDR3nt: TGTGCCAGCAGTCTACTCCGGGACGGCTCCTATGGCTACACCTTC
CDR3aa: CASSLLRDGSYGYTF

v_gene: TRBV28
j_gene: TRBJ2-3
d_gene: TRBD2
abundance: once
CDR3nt: TGTGCCAGCAGCCGAAACCGTGGACTAGCGGGAGGAGCGGATACGCAGTATTTT
CDR3aa: CASSRNRGLAGGADTQYF

v_gene: TRBV6-5
j_gene: TRBJ2-1
d_gene: NA
abundance: NA
CDR3nt: TGTGCCAGCAGTTACTCGAGCGGCAATGAGCAGTTCTTC
CDR3aa: CASSYSSGNEQFF

v_gene: TRBV7-2
j_gene: TRBJ1-5
d_gene: NA
abundance: few
CDR3nt: TGTGCCAGCAGCTTAGAAGGCAGCCCTTATCAGCCCCAGCATTTT
CDR3aa: CASSLEGSPYQPQHF

v_gene: TRBV20-1
j_gene: TRBJ1-6
d_gene: TRBD1
abundance: few
CDR3nt: TGCAGTGCTGGGACAGGGGTTAATTCACCCCTCCACTTT
CDR3aa: CSAGTGVNSPLHF

v_gene: TRBV11-3
j_gene: TRBJ2-1
d_gene: NA
abundance: NA
CDR3nt: TGTGCCAGCAGCTACCTCGGCTCCCCAGGCGAGCAGTTCTTC
CDR3aa: CASSYLGSPGEQFF

v_gene: TRBV28
j_gene: TRBJ1-2
d_gene: NA
abundance: few
CDR3nt: TGTGCCAGCAGTTTATCCCCCCATGGAGTTAACTATGGCTACACCTTC
CDR3aa: CASSLSPHGVNYGYTF

v_gene: TRBV11-3
j_gene: TRBJ2-5
d_gene: NA
abundance: few
CDR3nt: TGTGCCAGCAGCTTAGTAGGCGTTGGCTACGGACAGAAAGAGACCCAGTACTTC
CDR3aa: CASSLVGVGYGQKETQYF

v_gene: TRBV20-1
j_gene: TRBJ2-7
d_gene: NA
abundance: NA
CDR3nt: TGCAGTGCTAGAGACCTCCCTCACGAATCATACGAGCAGTACTTC
CDR3aa: CSARDLPHESYEQYF

v_gene: TRBV5-1
j_gene: TRBJ2-3
d_gene: TRBD2
abundance: few
CDR3nt: TGCGCCAGCAGCCGACTAGCGGGAGATACGCAGTATTTT
CDR3aa: CASSRLAGDTQYF

v_gene: TRBV19
j_gene: TRBJ2-7
d_gene: NA
abundance: NA
CDR3nt: TGTGCCAGTAGTATAGTAGCAGGGGCCTACGAGCAGTACTTC
CDR3aa: CASSIVAGAYEQYF

v_gene: TRBV20-1
j_gene: TRBJ2-6
d_gene: TRBD2
abundance: NA
CDR3nt: TGCAGTGCTAGATCACTAGCGGGAGTCTCTGGGGCCAACGTCCTGACTTTC
CDR3aa: CSARSLAGVSGANVLTF

v_gene: TRBV24-1
j_gene: TRBJ2-3
d_gene: NA
abundance: NA
CDR3nt: TGTGCCACCAGGGAACCCGGTTCAGATACGCAGTATTTT
CDR3aa: CATREPGSDTQYF

v_gene: TRBV7-9
j_gene: TRBJ1-2
d_gene: TRBD1
abundance: few
CDR3nt: TGTGCCAGCAGCCATCCCACAGGGGCCTATGGCTACACCTTC
CDR3aa: CASSHPTGAYGYTF

v_gene: TRBV12-3/TRBV12-4
j_gene: TRBJ2-1
d_gene: NA
abundance: few
CDR3nt: TGTGCCAGCAACAAGGACAGCTACAATGAGCAGTTCTTC
CDR3aa: CASNKDSYNEQFF

v_gene: TRBV5-1
j_gene: TRBJ2-2
d_gene: NA
abundance: NA
CDR3nt: TGCGCCAGCAGCAAAGGGAGCTTGAACACCGGGGAGCTGTTTTTT
CDR3aa: CASSKGSLNTGELFF

v_gene: TRBV20-1
j_gene: TRBJ2-3
d_gene: TRBD1
abundance: NA
CDR3nt: TGCAGTGCTAGATCAGCACAGGGGACAGATACGCAGTATTTT
CDR3aa: CSARSAQGTDTQYF

v_gene: TRBV20-1
j_gene: TRBJ2-5
d_gene: TRBD2
abundance: few
CDR3nt: TGCAGTGCTGATAGACTAGCGGGAGGAGAGACCCAGTACTTC
CDR3aa: CSADRLAGGETQYF

v_gene: TRBV7-9
j_gene: TRBJ2-1
d_gene: NA
abundance: NA
CDR3nt: TGTGCCAGCAGCTTAGGAGCGCTTTCCCACAATGAGCAGTTCTTC
CDR3aa: CASSLGALSHNEQFF

v_gene: TRBV4-2
j_gene: TRBJ2-3
d_gene: TRBD2
abundance: NA
CDR3nt: TGTGCCAGCAGCCAGCCTAGCGGGAGTACAGATACGCAGTATTTT
CDR3aa: CASSQPSGSTDTQYF

v_gene: TRBV6-1
j_gene: TRBJ2-3
d_gene: TRBD2
abundance: NA
CDR3nt: TGTGCCAGCAGTAAAAAGCGGGAAGGAATCGGAGATACGCAGTATTTT
CDR3aa: CASSKKREGIGDTQYF

v_gene: TRBV7-8
j_gene: TRBJ2-2
d_gene: TRBD1
abundance: NA
CDR3nt: TGTGCCAGCAGCTCCCTGACAGGGGGGACCGGGGAGCTGTTTTTT
CDR3aa: CASSSLTGGTGELFF

v_gene: TRBV7-2
j_gene: TRBJ2-1
d_gene: TRBD2
abundance: NA
CDR3nt: TGTGCCAGCAGCCTAGAGTACAGCGGGAGCGGCAATGAGCAGTTCTTC
CDR3aa: CASSLEYSGSGNEQFF

v_gene: TRBV12-3/TRBV12-4
j_gene: TRBJ2-2
d_gene: TRBD1
abundance: NA
CDR3nt: TGTGCCAGCAGCCCCGGGACAGGGTTTACCGGGGAGCTGTTTTTT
CDR3aa: CASSPGTGFTGELFF

v_gene: TRBV27
j_gene: TRBJ2-1
d_gene: TRBD2
abundance: NA
CDR3nt: TGTGCCAGCAATCTAAAGCGGGAGGCTACAAATGAGCAGTTCTTC
CDR3aa: CASNLKREATNEQFF

v_gene: TRBV7-8
j_gene: TRBJ2-5
d_gene: NA
abundance: NA
CDR3nt: TGTGCCAGCAGCTTTATGCGGACCCAGTACTTC
CDR3aa: CASSFMRTQYF

v_gene: TRBV12-3/TRBV12-4
j_gene: TRBJ2-5
d_gene: TRBD2
abundance: once
CDR3nt: TGTGCCAGCAGTTTGATCTCGGGCGGGAGCGCAGCGACCCAGTACTTC
CDR3aa: CASSLISGGSAATQYF

v_gene: TRBV20-1
j_gene: TRBJ2-2
d_gene: NA
abundance: few
CDR3nt: TGCAGTGCTAGAGATAGGCGGACTGGGAACACCGGGGAGCTGTTTTTT
CDR3aa: CSARDRRTGNTGELFF

v_gene: TRBV20-1
j_gene: TRBJ2-3
d_gene: TRBD2
abundance: few
CDR3nt: TGCAGTGCTAGTCTGCTGGCGGGAGGCACAGATACGCAGTATTTT
CDR3aa: CSASLLAGGTDTQYF

v_gene: TRBV29-1
j_gene: TRBJ2-1
d_gene: TRBD2
abundance: NA
CDR3nt: TGCAGCGTTGTCCCTGGCGGGAGGGCCTTCAATGAGCAGTTCTTC
CDR3aa: CSVVPGGRAFNEQFF

v_gene: TRBV29-1
j_gene: TRBJ2-3
d_gene: NA
abundance: few
CDR3nt: TGCAGCGTTGAATTGGCGGGCTACGGGGGATCAGATACGCAGTATTTT
CDR3aa: CSVELAGYGGSDTQYF

v_gene: TRBV24-1
j_gene: TRBJ1-2
d_gene: NA
abundance: NA
CDR3nt: TGTGCCACCAGTGGTTCCCTGCTCGGGGGCTACACCTTC
CDR3aa: CATSGSLLGGYTF

v_gene: TRBV5-1
j_gene: TRBJ2-2
d_gene: TRBD1
abundance: few
CDR3nt: TGCGCCAGCAGCCCGGGGACAGGGAGCATGTTTTTT
CDR3aa: CASSPGTGSMFF

v_gene: TRBV5-1
j_gene: TRBJ2-1
d_gene: TRBD2
abundance: few
CDR3nt: TGCGCCAGCAGCCGCTCTAGCGGGATACTGAACAATGAGCAGTTCTTC
CDR3aa: CASSRSSGILNNEQFF

v_gene: TRBV4-1
j_gene: TRBJ2-5
d_gene: NA
abundance: NA
CDR3nt: TGCGCCAGCAGCCAAGGTACAGGGATTCGATTGGAGACCCAGTACTTC
CDR3aa: CASSQGTGIRLETQYF

v_gene: TRBV19
j_gene: TRBJ2-1
d_gene: TRBD2
abundance: few
CDR3nt: TGTGCCAGTAGTATGCTGGAACTAGCGATCAATGAGCAGTTCTTC
CDR3aa: CASSMLELAINEQFF

v_gene: TRBV9
j_gene: TRBJ2-7
d_gene: TRBD2
abundance: few
CDR3nt: TGTGCCAGCAGCAGTAATCAGGCTAGCGGGACCCTCTCCTACGAGCAGTACTTC
CDR3aa: CASSSNQASGTLSYEQYF

v_gene: TRBV6-1
j_gene: TRBJ2-7
d_gene: TRBD2
abundance: NA
CDR3nt: TGTGCCAGCAGTATCGGACTAGCGGGAGGGGCCTACGAGCAGTACTTC
CDR3aa: CASSIGLAGGAYEQYF

v_gene: TRBV5-1
j_gene: TRBJ2-7
d_gene: TRBD2
abundance: NA
CDR3nt: TGCGCCAGCAGCATCATAGCGGGAGAGAACGAGCAGTACTTC
CDR3aa: CASSIIAGENEQYF

v_gene: TRBV7-9
j_gene: TRBJ1-6
d_gene: TRBD1
abundance: few
CDR3nt: TGTGCCAGCAGCTCCACCCGGACAGGGGATTCACCCCTCCACTTT
CDR3aa: CASSSTRTGDSPLHF

v_gene: TRBV20-1
j_gene: TRBJ1-6
d_gene: TRBD1
abundance: few
CDR3nt: TGCAGTGCTAGAGAGGGGACAGGGGCTGCACCCCTCCACTTT
CDR3aa: CSAREGTGAAPLHF